Each of the 19 T cell receptor beta chains below was sequenced from the same sample in a study of blood T cell repertoires in COVID-19. The method was immunoSEQ multiplex PCR; TCRdb's version includes in-frame clones alone and lacks a portion of them. The sample consists of some 200,000 clones, 70% to 90% of them appearing once. Sequencing was carried out using peripheral blood. The receptor set was obtained from a woman between 18 and 29 years old who had recovered from COVID-19.

A single count supports this clone. The gene calls are TRBV4-2 and TRBJ1-1; TRBD1 aligns across 7 bases. The germline V gene has CDR1 LGHNA and CDR2 YNFKEQ. The CDR3 contains 15 residues. Losses at the gene ends were 4 bases for V and 0 bases for J; bases not matched to a gene: 5. The CDR3 DNA reads TGTGCCAGCAGCCCCCGGGACAGTCTGAACACTGAAGCTTTCTTT. The encoded protein is CASSPRDSLNTEAFF.

The V and J genes are TRBV11-2 and TRBJ1-1; 8 bases agree with TRBD1. CDR1 and CDR2 from the germline V gene are SGHAT and FQNNGV. There are 16 residues in the CDR3. With V trimmed by 5 bases and J by 5 bases, 13 bases remained unmatched. CDR3 sequence: CASSPNKGQGGTEAFF. The CDR3 DNA sequence: TGTGCCAGCAGCCCCAATAAAGGACAGGGAGGGACTGAAGCTTTCTTT.

The chain joins TRBV5-6 to TRBJ2-7; 8 positions match TRBD1. The J segment lost 3 bases and the V segment lost 2 bases, leaving 7 bases of the junction unmatched. From germline, CDR1 is SGHDT and CDR2 YYEEEE. CDR3 length: 15 residues. CDR3 sequence: CASSLGDRLYYEQYF. The CDR3 nucleotides are TGTGCCAGCAGCTTAGGGGACAGGCTCTACTACGAGCAGTACTTC.

CDR3 sequence (DNA): TGTGCCAGCAGTCTAGCGGGACCAACCTACAATGAGCAGTTCTTC. Protein product: CASSLAGPTYNEQFF. This rearrangement joins TRBV27 to TRBJ2-1; 9 positions agree with TRBD2. Germline loops: CDR1 MNHEY, CDR2 SMNVEV (reference sequence). This CDR3 is built from 15 residues. Trimming cost V 5 bases and J 2 bases; bases outside gene matches: 4.

Here the CDR3 reads CASSRAGVSPLHF. In nucleotides, the CDR3 is TGTGCCAGCAGCCGAGCAGGGGTTTCACCCCTCCACTTT. The V and J genes are TRBV7-9 and TRBJ1-6; D is possibly TRBD1 (6 bases). The V and J ends lost 5 bases and 9 bases respectively, with 11 bases between them. There are 13 residues in the CDR3. Germline V lookup: CDR1 SEHNR, CDR2 FQNEAQ (reference sequence).

The gene calls are TRBV7-2 and TRBJ2-3, with D perhaps matching TRBD2 (5 bases). The V gene lost 6 bases and the J gene lost 5 bases, with 12 bases spanning the gap. CDR3 size: 13 residues. Germline V gene data show CDR1 as SGHTA and CDR2 as FQGNSA. The CDR3 is CASSWELEDTQYF. In nucleotides, the CDR3 is TGTGCCAGCAGTTGGGAGTTGGAAGATACGCAGTATTTT. The whole variable domain, remainder taken from reference TRBV7-2 and TRBJ2-3, is GAGVSQSPSNKVTEKGKDVELRCDPISGHTALYWYRQSLGQGLEFLIYFQGNSAPDKSGLPSDRFSAERTGGSVSTLTIQRTQQEDSAVYLCASSWELEDTQYFGPGTRLTVL.

The rearrangement uses TRBV7-9 and TRBJ2-7; D is possibly TRBD2 (6 bases). Per germline, CDR1 SEHNR and CDR2 FQNEAQ (reference sequence). V was shortened by 1 base and J by 6 bases, with 22 bases between the two germline ends. The CDR3 sequence is 17 residues long. CDR3 DNA: TGTGCCAGCAGCTTAGTGGGGGGAAAGGGGCTAGGGATCGAGCAGTACTTC. Its protein is CASSLVGGKGLGIEQYF.

This chain links TRBV5-6 with TRBJ2-1; tentative D call: TRBD2 (5 bases). Germline-derived CDR1 and CDR2 are SGHDT and YYEEEE. The CDR3 is 17 amino acids. Trimming took 0 bases from V and 0 from J, leaving 13 bases between them. The CDR3 reads CASSLEAGGSSYNEQFF. In nucleotides, the CDR3 is TGTGCCAGCAGCTTGGAGGCGGGCGGAAGCTCCTACAATGAGCAGTTCTTC.

The V gene is TRBV24-1, the J gene TRBJ1-5, with D unclear. Germline lookup yields CDR1 KGHDR and CDR2 SFDVKD. Deletions cut 3 bases from V and 5 bases from J, with 16 bases between. The CDR3 has 16 amino acids. The CDR3 DNA reads as TGTGCCACCAGTGATCGAACTGGGCGAAGTTATCAGCCCCAGCATTTT. Its translation is CATSDRTGRSYQPQHF.

Here the CDR3 DNA reads TGTGCCAGTTCGACCGAGGGAGGCAATGAAAAACTGTTTTTT. Translation gives CASSTEGGNEKLFF. The chain is built from TRBV19 and TRBJ1-4; D call uncertain. The germline gives CDR1 LNHDA, CDR2 SQIVND (reference sequence). V was cut by 8 bases and J by 5 bases, with 15 bases left in between. This CDR3 spans 14 amino acids.

The genes are TRBV6-2 or TRBV6-3 and TRBJ2-3; D gene uncertain. The CDR3 length is 14 residues. Germline V gene sequence: CDR1 MNHEY, CDR2 SVGEGT. With 2 bases removed from V and 0 bases from J, the gap between germline ends came to 6 bases. CDR3 protein: CASSYVSSTDTQYF. The CDR3 DNA reads as TGTGCCAGCAGTTACGTCTCTAGCACAGATACGCAGTATTTT.

The CDR3 DNA follows: TGTGCCAGCAGCCTAAGGACTAGCGGGAGCGAGCAGTACTTC. Residues: CASSLRTSGSEQYF. The chain joins TRBV27 to TRBJ2-7, with TRBD2 matching over 13 bases. V shed 6 bases and J 6 bases; nucleotides not matched to a gene: 5. Germline CDR1 and CDR2: MNHEY and SMNVEV (reference sequence). This CDR3 is built from 14 residues.

This clone was counted a single time. This chain links TRBV15 with TRBJ2-7; tentatively, D is TRBD2 (5 bases). CDR1 and CDR2 from the germline V gene are LNHNV and YYDKDF (reference sequence). V lost 1 base and J 2 bases, leaving 15 bases between the germline ends. The CDR3 has 16 residues. The CDR3 spells CATSRAPLSGAYEQYF. The DNA of the CDR3 is TGTGCCACCAGCAGAGCTCCCCTATCCGGGGCCTACGAGCAGTACTTC.

This clone came up a few times. The chain carries TRBV29-1 and TRBJ1-2, with TRBD1 matching over 8 bases. Trimming at V came to 7 bases and at J to 5 bases, leaving 6 bases not matched to a gene. The CDR3 contains 12 residues. The germline gives CDR1 SQVTM, CDR2 ANQGSEA. CDR3 sequence (DNA): TGCAGCGCTACACAGGGGGTGTATGGCTACACCTTC. It encodes CSATQGVYGYTF.

This chain uses TRBV30 with TRBJ2-7, with D possibly matching TRBD2 (6 bases). The germline V gene has CDR1 GTSNPN and CDR2 SVGIG (reference sequence). This CDR3 is 15 amino acids long. The V gene lost 1 base and the J gene lost 2 bases, with 15 bases spanning the gap. This chain's CDR3 is CAWSGFQRATYEQYF. The CDR3 DNA reads as TGTGCCTGGAGTGGTTTCCAGCGGGCTACCTACGAGCAGTACTTC.

The chain is built from TRBV7-9 and TRBJ1-1; D remains unclear. Trimming took 2 bases from V and 4 from J, leaving 8 bases between them. The germline CDR1 and CDR2 sequences are SEHNR and FQNEAQ (reference sequence). This CDR3 contains 13 residues. CDR3 DNA: TGTGCCAGCAGCTTATATGGGCCCACTGAAGCTTTCTTT. Translation gives CASSLYGPTEAFF.

Here the CDR3 DNA reads TGTGCCAGCAGTTCTGAAGCGGGAGGTCCAGATACGCAGTATTTT. Encoded protein: CASSSEAGGPDTQYF. The chain joins TRBV6-2 or TRBV6-3 to TRBJ2-3; TRBD2 matches 9 bases. CDR3 length: 15 residues. Germline CDR1 reads MNHEY; CDR2 reads SVGEGT. V was clipped by 4 bases and J by 4 bases; unmatched bases: 6.

This clone turned up a few times. CDR3 sequence (DNA): TGTGCCAGCAGCCCGATACTTTCCCGACAGGGAGAGGATGGCTACACCTTC. Its protein product is CASSPILSRQGEDGYTF. The V call is TRBV5-4, the J call TRBJ1-2; 7 nucleotides agree with TRBD1. The CDR3 totals 17 residues. V shed 4 bases, J shed 6 bases, and the junction held 18 bases outside the gene matches. Germline V gene lookup returns CDR1 SGHNT and CDR2 YYREEE (reference sequence).

The chain uses TRBV5-1 and TRBJ2-7; 7 bases match TRBD1. Germline V gives CDR1 SGHRS, CDR2 YFSETQ. This CDR3 region has 15 residues. V shed 4 bases, J shed 5 bases, and the junction held 12 bases outside the gene matches. Here the CDR3 reads CASSQTGQVGDEQYF. In nucleotides, the CDR3 is TGCGCCAGCAGCCAAACCGGACAGGTTGGGGACGAGCAGTACTTC.